This T cell receptor beta chain comes out of a study of a mutant IDH1 vaccine in newly diagnosed glioma (dated by TCRdb to the early 2020s). Concerning the study at large: Eight vaccinations were administered to patients in weeks 1, 3, 5, 7, 11, 15, 19 and 23, corresponding to visits V03 through V10. In the chemotherapy-containing groups, vaccination started alongside temozolomide cycles, whereas in patients who had radiotherapy alone it started 4-6 weeks after radiotherapy. For exploratory analyses, fewer than 30 treated patients had longitudinal TCRB deep sequencing done wherever samples were available. Of the 30 or so patients who were treated, around 62% were male and approximately 38% were female, and the mean age was approximately 40 years. Peripheral blood was collected at six visits: V03 (baseline), V05, V07, V10, V12 and V13. Prior to enrollment, standard therapy consisting of radiotherapy alone, temozolomide alone, or radiochemotherapy with temozolomide had been administered to patients, with the combination being received by most patients. Overall study outcomes, separate from this receptor: Immune responses induced by the vaccine were seen in over 90% of patients across multiple MHC alleles. Changes in the top peripheral T cell clonotypes picked up by TCRB sequencing did not appear to be linked to pseudoprogression. Selection of PBMC samples for TCRB deep sequencing was based on availability. The authors noted that analyses of patient blood samples could not be reproduced because of sample limitations.

The library relied on the immunoSEQ multiplex PCR assay. Rearranged TCR beta chain sequences were amplified using the hsTCRB Kit according to the manufacturer's protocol. An Illumina MiSeq was used to sequence the TCRB libraries. Per the original workflow: The kit vendor's proprietary platform handled demultiplexing, trimming and gene mapping. TCRdb limited this immuneACCESS table to in-frame rearrangements with V and J called. A share of clones is missing; checked studies link under half to unresolved V genes, and the rest is unexplained. D and trimming were read from the DNA, whereas the V and J calls and clone size are those reported in that table. For this sample the table gives roughly 130,000 clones, of which 80% were detected only once. The leading ten clones occupy 4.5% to 7% of the sample. The sample's time point label is to be understood as: week 11, during vaccination. Each vaccine dose, consisting of 300 ug of a 20-mer mutant IDH1 peptide in Montanide, was administered subcutaneously with topical imiquimod. Donors had newly diagnosed WHO grade 3 or 4 IDH1-mutant astrocytomas with loss of nuclear ATRX. The samples were drawn from NOA16, a multicentre, single-arm, open-label phase I trial in Germany that tested a mutant IDH1 peptide vaccine in humans for the first time. Genomic DNA for TCRB sequencing was extracted from EDTA blood using the DNeasy Blood and Tissue Kit.

About this clone itself: Its antigen target is currently unknown. Nothing much larger sits one base from this clone, and base qualities are not available.

V loses 1 base, J loses 3 bases, and the germline ends lie 5 bases apart. The CDR3 has 13 amino acids, counting the end cysteine and phenylalanine. The sequence is cut down to CDR3 DNA, 39 bases in frame from base 1. The CDR1 and CDR2 encoded by the germline V gene are SGHTS and YDEGEE. The clonotype was recovered from a middle-aged man with glioma. The V and J genes are TRBV5-8 and TRBJ2-1, with the D gene not clear enough to name. The sample consisted of PBMCs, taken from a glioma patient whose treatment included an IDH1 peptide vaccine. The CDR3 protein: CASSLTFYNEQFF. The base sequence is TGTGCCAGCAGCTTGACATTCTACAATGAGCAGTTCTTC.